Below, 13 T cell receptor beta chains from the same sample are listed, as sequenced in a study of blood T cell repertoires in COVID-19. The data were produced by immunoSEQ multiplex PCR, yet TCRdb's version contains in-frame clones alone and is incomplete. The profile shows hundreds of thousands of clones, roughly 90% of them singletons. The sample was PBMCs or T cells enriched from blood (not recorded which). Receptors originate from a man aged 55 to 70 who had recovered from COVID-19.

The chain employs TRBV18 and TRBJ2-3; 7 nucleotides match TRBD1. The V gene's germline CDR1 is KGHSH and CDR2 LQKENI. Trimming at V came to 3 bases and at J to 1 base, leaving 16 bases not matched to a gene. The CDR3 contains 19 residues. CDR3 sequence reads: CASSPDRWSGQRGTDTQYF. DNA of the CDR3: TGTGCCAGCTCACCTGACAGGTGGTCGGGACAGAGGGGCACAGATACGCAGTATTTT.

This chain connects TRBV30 to TRBJ1-1; D may be TRBD1 (5 bases). Per the germline V gene, CDR1 is GTSNPN and CDR2 is SVGIG (reference sequence). V was clipped by 2 bases and J by 10 bases, with 14 bases between them. This CDR3 is built from 12 residues. CDR3 bases: TGTGCCTGGAGTTTTCGGGACGGGGGAGCTTTCTTT. It yields the protein CAWSFRDGGAFF.

This clone was detected once. The chain has TRBV7-9 and TRBJ1-6, with D tentatively TRBD1 (6 bases). The CDR3 runs to 17 residues. The germline gives CDR1 SEHNR, CDR2 FQNEAQ (reference sequence). V lost 5 bases, J lost 5 bases, and 19 bases lay in between. CDR3 loop: CASSQPTGNANNSPLHF. The CDR3 DNA is TGTGCCAGCAGCCAACCAACAGGGAACGCGAATAATTCACCCCTCCACTTT.

This clone was recorded a few times. V is TRBV12-3 or TRBV12-4 and J is TRBJ2-1, with D hard to call. This CDR3 contains 11 residues. V was trimmed by 3 bases and J by 8 bases, leaving 5 bases between them. CDR3 sequence reads: CASSLFYEQFF. CDR3 bases: TGTGCCAGCAGTTTGTTCTATGAGCAGTTCTTC.

The rearrangement joins TRBV7-9 to TRBJ1-4; 7 bases fit TRBD1. The V and J ends lost 9 bases and 6 bases, in that order; junction bases with no gene match: 4. Germline lookup yields CDR1 SEHNR and CDR2 FQNEAQ (reference sequence). The CDR3 length is 12 residues. CDR3 nucleotides: TGTGCCAGTCACAGGGGTGATGAAAAACTGTTTTTT. The encoded protein is CASHRGDEKLFF.

V and J are TRBV19 and TRBJ1-6, with D maybe TRBD1 (5 bases). This CDR3 is 13 amino acids long. The V and J ends lost 6 bases and 6 bases respectively, with 9 bases between them. Germline loops: CDR1 LNHDA, CDR2 SQIVND (reference sequence). The CDR3, as DNA: TGTGCCAGTAGAGACAGAGCTAATTCACCCCTCCACTTT. It translates to CASRDRANSPLHF. Full variable domain (outside the CDR3, taken from reference TRBV19 and TRBJ1-6): DGGITQSPKYLFRKEGQNVTLSCEQNLNHDAMYWYRQDPGQGLRLIYYSQIVNDFQKGDIAEGYSVSREKKESFPLTVTSAQKNPTAFYLCASRDRANSPLHFGNGTRLTVT.

This clone was observed once. This rearrangement joins TRBV10-3 to TRBJ1-2, with D possibly TRBD1 on 6 matching bases. Trimming removed 3 bases from V and 8 bases from J, with 19 bases in between. This CDR3 has 15 amino acids. Germline assignment: CDR1 ENHRY and CDR2 SYGVKD. Here the CDR3 reads CAISDVDRPIAGYTF. Written as DNA, the CDR3 is TGTGCCATCAGTGACGTGGACAGACCCATCGCGGGCTACACCTTC.

This chain uses TRBV9 with TRBJ1-5, with 8 bases fitting TRBD1. Unmatched junction bases numbered 4, after V lost 0 bases and J lost 5 bases. The CDR3 runs to 15 residues. Germline V gene data show CDR1 as SGDLS and CDR2 as YYNGEE. The CDR3: CASSVAPDRDQPQHF. CDR3 bases: TGTGCCAGCAGCGTAGCGCCGGACAGGGATCAGCCCCAGCATTTT.

The rearrangement links TRBV4-1 to TRBJ1-4; 9 nucleotides match TRBD1. Germline lookup yields CDR1 MGHRA and CDR2 YSYEKL. This CDR3 is 15 amino acids long. Trimming at V came to 2 bases and at J to 6 bases, leaving 4 bases not matched to a gene. The CDR3 DNA follows: TGCGCCAGCAGCCAATACAGGGGGCGAGATGAAAAACTGTTTTTT. It yields the protein CASSQYRGRDEKLFF.

The chain is built from TRBV29-1 and TRBJ2-7, with a possible D match to TRBD1 (6 bases). The CDR3 covers 13 residues. The V gene's germline CDR1 is SQVTM and CDR2 ANQGSEA. The V end lost 0 bases, the J end lost 6 bases, and 12 bases lay between the germline ends. The chain's CDR3 is CSVEDGGRAEQYF. CDR3 in DNA: TGCAGCGTTGAAGATGGGGGCAGGGCCGAGCAGTACTTC.

This chain joins TRBV19 and TRBJ1-5; tentatively, D is TRBD1 (5 bases). The V gene's germline CDR1 is LNHDA and CDR2 SQIVND (reference sequence). This CDR3 is built from 17 residues. Trimming cost V 3 bases and J 0 bases, with 15 bases left between them. The CDR3 region has the DNA TGTGCCAGTAGTATGGTGTCAGGGCCATATAGCAATCAGCCCCAGCATTTT. Translated, it gives CASSMVSGPYSNQPQHF.

This clone showed up just a few times. The V gene is TRBV12-5, the J gene TRBJ2-7; 9 bases are a match to TRBD1. The CDR3 covers 16 residues. Per germline, CDR1 LGHNT and CDR2 FRNRAP. V was pared by 5 bases and J by 4 bases, with 12 bases of the junction left unmatched. The CDR3 spells CASGTNRGRVGYEQYF. Written as DNA, the CDR3 is TGTGCTAGTGGTACTAACAGGGGGCGCGTCGGTTACGAGCAGTACTTC.

This clone was counted only a few times. This sequence joins TRBV7-8 and TRBJ1-1; no reliable D call. CDR1 is SGHVS, CDR2 FQNEAQ, per germline. V was shortened by 2 bases and J by 0 bases, with 10 bases between the two germline ends. The CDR3 consists of 15 residues. This chain's CDR3 is CASSLKRQLNTEAFF. Here the CDR3 DNA reads TGTGCCAGCAGCTTAAAGCGGCAGTTGAACACTGAAGCTTTCTTT. Combining the CDR3 with reference TRBV7-8 and TRBJ1-1 gives the whole variable domain GAGVSQSPRYKVAKRGQDVALRCDPISGHVSLFWYQQALGQGPEFLTYFQNEAQLDKSGLPSDRFFAERPEGSVSTLKIQRTQQEDSAVYLCASSLKRQLNTEAFFGQGTRLTVV.